Presented here are 10 T cell receptor beta chains from one specimen sequenced in a study of siplizumab effects on memory and regulatory T cells (dated by TCRdb to between 2019 and 2020). Receptor amplification or capture employed the immunoSEQ multiplex PCR assay. As stored in TCRdb, this immuneACCESS dataset retains in-frame rearrangements with V and J assigned. A fraction of the clones does not appear; measured against another copy, unresolved V genes explain less than half of the discrepancy, and the remainder lacks a known reason. Within this sample are roughly 68,000 clones, with just over 95% of them counted one time only. Of the sample, more than 0.075% falls within the top ten clones. The sequenced material came from naive CD8+ T cells sorted from blood. The sample's cell subset or site label, decoded: unstimulated naive T cells. These receptor sequences come from a human donor in good health.

The chain couples TRBV6-5 to TRBJ1-2; D unclear. V dropped 5 bases and J dropped 8 bases, with 9 bases sitting between them. Germline V CDR1 and CDR2: MNHEY, SVGAGI. This CDR3 spans 11 amino acids. The CDR3 here is CASSPGLGYTF. The CDR3 DNA reads TGTGCCAGCAGTCCCGGATTAGGCTACACCTTC.

The chain has TRBV13 and TRBJ1-2; 7 positions match TRBD1. The CDR3 covers 13 residues. J lost 4 bases, V lost 9 bases, and 8 bases had no gene match. CDR1 and CDR2 (germline): PRHDT, FYEKMQ (reference sequence). In DNA form, the CDR3 reads TGTGCCAGTACGCCGGGACAGATCTATGGCTACACCTTC. This encodes CASTPGQIYGYTF.

The V gene is TRBV9, the J gene TRBJ2-2; D unclear. Trimming left V 3 bases short and J 8 bases short, with 8 bases between. In germline, CDR1 is SGDLS, CDR2 YYNGEE. The length of the CDR3 is 12 residues. CDR3 in DNA: TGTGCCAGCAGCGGCCCAACGGGGGAGCTGTTTTTT. It encodes CASSGPTGELFF.

The chain uses TRBV4-2 and TRBJ2-7; TRBD1 matches 9 bases. The CDR3 runs to 16 residues. CDR1 is LGHNA, CDR2 YNFKEQ, per germline. J was trimmed by 0 bases and V by 4 bases; bases with no gene match: 7. CDR3 bases: TGTGCCAGCAGCCTGAAGGGACAGGGTGTCTCCTACGAGCAGTACTTC. This translates into CASSLKGQGVSYEQYF.

V and J are TRBV14 and TRBJ2-3; D ambiguous. The CDR3 totals 15 residues. With 5 bases removed from V and 0 bases from J, the gap between germline ends came to 12 bases. Germline V gives CDR1 SGHDN, CDR2 FVKESK. The CDR3 nucleotides read TGTGCCAGCAGCTCTAAAATGTACAGCACAGATACGCAGTATTTT. Protein: CASSSKMYSTDTQYF.

This chain uses TRBV7-2 with TRBJ2-1; TRBD2 aligns across 11 bases. The CDR3 covers 14 residues. The ends lost 4 bases at V and 14 bases at J; junction bases unmatched: 10. Germline-derived CDR1 and CDR2 are SGHTA and FQGNSA. The CDR3 DNA follows: TGTGCCAGCAGCTATCTCGATAGCGGGGGGGCGGAGTTCTTC. The encoded protein is CASSYLDSGGAEFF.

The rearrangement joins TRBV10-3 to TRBJ2-7; 7 nucleotides agree with TRBD1. Unmatched junction bases numbered 5, after V lost 4 bases and J lost 5 bases. CDR1 ENHRY and CDR2 SYGVKD come from the germline V gene. This CDR3 is built from 13 residues. The CDR3 protein is CAISGQGIDEQYF. As DNA, the CDR3 is TGTGCCATCAGTGGACAGGGTATCGACGAGCAGTACTTC.

CDR3 nucleotide sequence: TGTGCCAGCAGCCTACAGGGACAAGGGGGAGAGACCCAGTACTTC. Its translation is CASSLQGQGGETQYF. The J gene is TRBJ2-5, the V gene TRBV7-8; D is perhaps TRBD1 (6 bases). This CDR3 is built from 15 residues. With 5 bases removed from V and 4 bases from J, the gap between germline ends came to 17 bases. In germline, CDR1 is SGHVS, CDR2 FQNEAQ.

The chain has TRBV7-7 and TRBJ2-7; D may be TRBD1 (6 bases). V gave up 1 base and J gave up 2 bases, with 6 bases separating them. Per germline, CDR1 SSHAT and CDR2 FNYEAQ (reference sequence). This CDR3 is built from 13 residues. The DNA for the CDR3 is TGTGCCAGCAGCTTAGGGGACACCTACGAGCAGTACTTC. It yields the protein CASSLGDTYEQYF.

The chain couples TRBV28 to TRBJ2-3; TRBD2 matches at 8 bases. CDR1 and CDR2 from the germline V gene are MDHEN and SYDVKM. After removal of 2 bases from V and 0 bases from J, the junction contained 4 bases not matched to a gene. CDR3 length: 16 amino acids. The CDR3 spells CASSLPSSGSTDTQYF. CDR3 DNA: TGTGCCAGCAGTTTACCCTCTAGCGGGAGCACAGATACGCAGTATTTT.